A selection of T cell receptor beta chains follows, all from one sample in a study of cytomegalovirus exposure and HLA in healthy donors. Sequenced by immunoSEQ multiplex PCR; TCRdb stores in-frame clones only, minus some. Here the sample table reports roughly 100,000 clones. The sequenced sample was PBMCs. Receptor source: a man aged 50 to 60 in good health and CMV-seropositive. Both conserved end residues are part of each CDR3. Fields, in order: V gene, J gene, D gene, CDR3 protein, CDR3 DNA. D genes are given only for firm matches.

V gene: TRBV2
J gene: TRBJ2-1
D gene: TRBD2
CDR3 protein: CASSPMGREGKNEQFF
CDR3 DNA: TGTGCCAGCAGTCCCATGGGGCGGGAGGGCAAGAATGAGCAGTTCTTC

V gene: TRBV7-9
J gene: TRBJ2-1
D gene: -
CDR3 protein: CASSLDPSYNEQFF
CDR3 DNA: TGTGCCAGCAGCTTAGATCCGTCCTACAATGAGCAGTTCTTC

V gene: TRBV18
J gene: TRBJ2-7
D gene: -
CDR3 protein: CASSPNGETDEQYF
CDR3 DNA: TGTGCCAGCTCACCAAACGGGGAAACTGACGAGCAGTACTTC

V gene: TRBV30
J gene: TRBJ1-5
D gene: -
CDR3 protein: CAWSEGFSNQPQHF
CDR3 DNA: TGTGCCTGGAGTGAGGGGTTTAGCAATCAGCCCCAGCATTTT

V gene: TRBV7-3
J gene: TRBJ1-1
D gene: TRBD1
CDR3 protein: CASSLNPGQGSEAFF
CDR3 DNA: TGTGCCAGCAGCTTAAATCCGGGACAGGGCAGTGAAGCTTTCTTT

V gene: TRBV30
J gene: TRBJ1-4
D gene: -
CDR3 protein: CAWRYPGLSPHEKLFF
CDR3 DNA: TGTGCCTGGAGATATCCCGGACTGAGTCCGCATGAAAAACTGTTTTTT

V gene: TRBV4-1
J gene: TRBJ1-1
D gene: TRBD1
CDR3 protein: CASSRTGATEAFF
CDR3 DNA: TGCGCCAGCAGCCGCACAGGGGCCACTGAAGCTTTCTTT

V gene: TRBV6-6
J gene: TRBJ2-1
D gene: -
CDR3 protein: CASSPRFQPSNEQFF
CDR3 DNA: TGTGCCAGCAGTCCGCGATTTCAACCCTCCAATGAGCAGTTCTTC

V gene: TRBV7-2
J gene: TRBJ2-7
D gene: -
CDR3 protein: CASSLEPRYEQYF
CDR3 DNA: TGTGCCAGCAGCTTAGAACCCAGATACGAGCAGTACTTC

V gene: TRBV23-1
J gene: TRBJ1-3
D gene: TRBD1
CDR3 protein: CASSHPLWTGPRFSGNTIYF
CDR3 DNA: TGCGCCAGCAGTCATCCCCTATGGACAGGGCCTCGCTTCTCTGGAAACACCATATATTTT

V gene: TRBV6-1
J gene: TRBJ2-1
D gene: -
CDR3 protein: CASTSMRSSYNEQFF
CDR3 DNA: TGTGCCAGCACCAGTATGAGGAGCTCCTACAATGAGCAGTTCTTC

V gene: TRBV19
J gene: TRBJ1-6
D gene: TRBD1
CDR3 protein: CGAQGQDSPLHF
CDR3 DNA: TGTGGGGCACAGGGACAGGATTCACCCCTCCACTTT

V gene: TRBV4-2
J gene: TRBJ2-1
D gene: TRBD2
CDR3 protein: CASRETSGAYNEQFF
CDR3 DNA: TGTGCCAGCAGGGAGACTAGCGGAGCATACAATGAGCAGTTCTTC

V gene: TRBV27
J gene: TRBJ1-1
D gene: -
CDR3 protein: CASSPHPLSRTEAFF
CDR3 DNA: TGTGCCAGCAGTCCTCATCCCTTGTCTCGGACTGAAGCTTTCTTT

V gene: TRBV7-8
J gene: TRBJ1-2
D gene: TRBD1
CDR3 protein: CASTRGNGYTF
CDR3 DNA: TGTGCCAGCACCAGGGGGAATGGCTACACCTTC

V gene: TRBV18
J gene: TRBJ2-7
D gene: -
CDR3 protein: CASSPVPGDAYEQYF
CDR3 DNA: TGTGCCAGCTCACCAGTCCCAGGGGATGCCTACGAGCAGTACTTC

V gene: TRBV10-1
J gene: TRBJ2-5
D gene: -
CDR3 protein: CASSGQVGETQYF
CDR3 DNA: TGCGCCAGCAGTGGACAGGTTGGAGAGACCCAGTACTTC

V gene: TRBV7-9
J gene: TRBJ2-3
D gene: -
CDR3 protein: CASTPGTLDSDTQYF
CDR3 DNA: TGTGCCAGCACTCCGGGGACTCTAGACTCAGATACGCAGTATTTT

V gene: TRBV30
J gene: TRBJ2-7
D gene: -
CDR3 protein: CAWSGLHFYEQYF
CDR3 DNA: TGTGCCTGGAGTGGACTGCACTTCTACGAGCAGTACTTC

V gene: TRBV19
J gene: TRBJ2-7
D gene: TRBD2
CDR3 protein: CASSLGTSGQYF
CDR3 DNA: TGTGCCAGTAGCCTAGGGACTAGCGGGCAGTACTTC

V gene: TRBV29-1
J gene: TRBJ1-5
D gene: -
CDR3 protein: CSVAGGRGQPQHF
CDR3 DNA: TGCAGCGTGGCCGGGGGAAGAGGCCAGCCCCAGCATTTT

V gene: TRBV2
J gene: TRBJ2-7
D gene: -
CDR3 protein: CASSVNRGGEQYF
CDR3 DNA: TGTGCCAGCAGTGTGAACAGGGGGGGCGAGCAGTACTTC

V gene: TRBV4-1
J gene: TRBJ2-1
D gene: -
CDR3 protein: CASSPGDLSNEQFF
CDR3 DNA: TGCGCCAGCAGCCCGGGGGACTTATCCAATGAGCAGTTCTTC

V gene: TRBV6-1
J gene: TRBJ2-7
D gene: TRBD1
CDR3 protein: CASHRDRGYEQYF
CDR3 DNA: TGTGCCAGTCACCGGGACAGGGGGTACGAGCAGTACTTC

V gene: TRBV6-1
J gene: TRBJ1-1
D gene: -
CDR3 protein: CASSAQGTEAFF
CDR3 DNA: TGTGCCAGCTCAGCCCAGGGCACTGAAGCTTTCTTT

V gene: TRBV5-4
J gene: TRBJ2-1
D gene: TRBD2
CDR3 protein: CASRSAGGENEQFF
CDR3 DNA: TGTGCCAGCAGGTCAGCGGGAGGGGAGAATGAGCAGTTCTTC